The 24 T cell receptor beta chains below come from one sample, sequenced in a study of Graves' ophthalmopathy and Graves' hyperthyroidism (dated by TCRdb to the late 2010s). Sequencer: Illumina HiSeq 2000. For repertoire sequencing, the TCR beta CDR3 regions were amplified from RNA transcripts. A first-round RT-PCR used HTBI primers with the Qiagen OneStep RT-PCR kit, followed by a second-round multiplex PCR, size selection and purification. TCRdb reran the public reads through fastp at Q25 and MiXCR, keeping productive beta chains. One record per CDR3 amino acid sequence lists the most common genes and DNA. Counted in this sample were hundreds of thousands of distinct CDR3 sequences; just over 40% of them appeared once. The ten largest clones add up to roughly 3% of the sample. Sequences were obtained from peripheral blood. The origin of the receptors is an adult man with Graves' ophthalmopathy.

The V call is TRBV24-1, the J call TRBJ1-2; D not resolved. Trimming removed 5 bases from V and 5 bases from J, with 8 bases in between. Germline assignment: CDR1 KGHDR and CDR2 SFDVKD. The CDR3 contains 12 residues. The CDR3 sequence: CATSADSYGYTF. CDR3 sequence (DNA): TGTGCCACCAGTGCAGATTCGTATGGCTACACCTTC.

This clonotype was detected many times. The chain links TRBV6-5 to TRBJ1-2; possible D gene TRBD1, 5 bases. The germline V and J ends were trimmed by 6 bases and 4 bases, with 12 bases remaining between them. Germline V gene data show CDR1 as MNHEY and CDR2 as SVGAGI. The CDR3 loop spans 13 amino acids. The CDR3 reads CASSRDSIYGYTF. CDR3 bases: TGTGCCAGCAGCCGCGACAGCATCTATGGCTACACCTTC.

Points on this clonotype: A much larger clone differs by one base, so this may be a read error. The chain uses TRBV19 and TRBJ1-4, with D unclear. Germline CDR1 LNHDA, CDR2 SQIVND (reference sequence). This CDR3 has 17 amino acids. The DNA of the CDR3 is TGTGCCAGTAGTATCGGTGGTCAGGACTACCGGGGTGAAAAACTGCTTTTT. Protein product: CASSIGGQDYRGEKLLF.

The gene calls are TRBV20-1 and TRBJ2-4; D is perhaps TRBD2 (5 bases). The V end was cut by 0 bases, the J end by 5 bases, with 11 bases between. There are 14 residues in the CDR3. Germline V gene sequence: CDR1 DFQATT, CDR2 SNEGSKA (reference sequence). The DNA for the CDR3 is TGCAGTGCTAGAGATTTAGCGCTAGAAAACATTCAGTACTTC. Its translation is CSARDLALENIQYF.

The J gene is TRBJ2-7, the V gene TRBV7-2; TRBD1 aligns across 8 bases. Germline V gene data show CDR1 as SGHTA and CDR2 as FQGNSA. V shed 5 bases and J 6 bases; nucleotides not matched to a gene: 12. The CDR3 has 15 residues. Here the CDR3 DNA reads TGTGCCAGCAGCCCAGGACAGGGAAGCCCCATCGAGCAGTACTTC. This codes for CASSPGQGSPIEQYF.

This chain links TRBV25-1 with TRBJ2-2; TRBD2 agrees at 7 bases. Germline V gene lookup returns CDR1 MGHDK and CDR2 SYGVNS. J lost 4 bases, V lost 3 bases, and 5 bases had no gene match. This CDR3 is 15 amino acids long. CDR3 sequence: CASSEWGGRTGELFF. CDR3 sequence (DNA): TGTGCCAGCAGTGAGTGGGGGGGACGCACCGGGGAGCTGTTTTTT.

This clonotype was picked up many times. The V call is TRBV5-1, the J call TRBJ2-6; D remains ambiguous. The germline gives CDR1 SGHRS, CDR2 YFSETQ. V lost 6 bases and J lost 12, with 7 bases in between. The CDR3 is made up of 10 amino acids. The DNA for the CDR3 is TGCGCCAGCAACCTTCGCGTCCTGACTTTC. Translation gives CASNLRVLTF.

The genes are TRBV9 and TRBJ2-7; TRBD2 is a possible D gene (6 bases). Trimming took off 3 bases at V and 6 bases at J, with 16 bases between the two ends. This CDR3 has 14 residues. Germline loops: CDR1 SGDLS, CDR2 YYNGEE. CDR3 sequence reads: CASSDERGLREQYF. The CDR3 DNA reads as TGTGCCAGCAGCGACGAAAGGGGACTCCGCGAGCAGTACTTC.

In regard to this clonotype: The junction departs from germline at one end; a sequencing error may be responsible. The chain uses TRBV7-9 and TRBJ1-6; D gene uncertain. This CDR3 is built from 12 residues. CDR1 and CDR2 from the germline V gene are SEHNR and FQNEAQ (reference sequence). CDR3 residues: CAGSLSGSPLHF. The CDR3 coding sequence is TGTGCCGGCAGCTTGAGCGGCTCCCCCCTCCACTTT.

The J gene is TRBJ1-5, the V gene TRBV24-1, with TRBD1 as a possible D gene (6 bases). There are 14 residues in the CDR3. V was clipped by 4 bases and J by 1 base, with 7 bases between them. Germline loops: CDR1 KGHDR, CDR2 SFDVKD. In nucleotides, the CDR3 is TGTGCCACCAGTGAGGACAGCAGCAATCAGCCCCAGCATTTT. Amino acids: CATSEDSSNQPQHF.

The CDR3 reads CASSFEVDTTYEQYF. In nucleotides, the CDR3 is TGTGCCAGCAGTTTTGAGGTGGACACCACCTACGAGCAGTACTTC. The chain employs TRBV12-3 or TRBV12-4 and TRBJ2-7, with D possibly being TRBD1 (5 bases). There are 15 residues in the CDR3. Trimming removed 3 bases from V and 2 bases from J, with 14 bases in between.

The CDR3 reads CASSEEGEAYGYTF. The DNA for the CDR3 is TGTGCCAGCAGTGAAGAGGGGGAGGCCTATGGCTACACCTTC. The V gene is TRBV2, the J gene TRBJ1-2, with D possibly TRBD1 on 6 matching bases. Germline CDR1 and CDR2: SNHLY and FYNNEI. CDR3 length: 14 residues. V was shortened by 1 base and J by 4 bases, with 10 bases between the two germline ends.

Only a few counts were recorded for this clonotype. The chain is built from TRBV5-6 and TRBJ2-2, with 8 nucleotides matching TRBD1. The V gene end was trimmed by 2 bases and the J gene end by 8 bases; junction bases not matched to a gene: 8. The CDR3 spans 15 residues. CDR1 is SGHDT and CDR2 is YYEEEE in the germline V gene. The CDR3 coding sequence is TGTGCCAGCAGCTTCCTGGACAGGGCAGTGGGGGAGCTGTTTTTT. Protein product: CASSFLDRAVGELFF.

The chain uses TRBV5-6 and TRBJ1-5, with D uncertain. CDR1 and CDR2 (germline): SGHDT, YYEEEE. The length of the CDR3 is 14 residues. V was shortened by 10 bases and J by 3 bases, with 17 bases between the two germline ends. CDR3 coding DNA: TGTGCCTGGACGGAGCTTCCCAACAATCAGCCCCAGCATTTT. Encoded protein: CAWTELPNNQPQHF.

In this sample, this clonotype turned up many times. Since the CDR3 does not end with the conserved phenylalanine or tryptophan, this likely comes from a read error. V usage is TRBV10-3 and J usage is TRBJ2-7; TRBD1 matches 9 bases. Germline-derived CDR1 and CDR2 are ENHRY and SYGVKD. Trimming cost V 10 bases and J 4 bases; bases outside gene matches: 11. The CDR3 length is 14 residues. The CDR3 is CATSATGGPYEQYL. The CDR3 DNA follows: TGTGCCACCTCGGCCACAGGGGGCCCTTACGAGCAGTACCTC.

There are many counts of this clonotype. The gene calls are TRBV7-2 and TRBJ2-5, with TRBD1 as a possible D gene (6 bases). Germline V CDR1 and CDR2: SGHTA, FQGNSA. This CDR3 has 14 amino acids. Trimming stripped 4 bases from V and 4 bases from J, with 13 bases between. The chain's CDR3 is CASSSPTGSETQYF. The CDR3 nucleotides read TGTGCCAGCAGCTCCCCTACAGGGTCAGAGACCCAGTACTTC.

At least ten counts were recorded for this clonotype. This chain connects TRBV4-3 to TRBJ1-5, with D uncertain. Germline loops: CDR1 LGHNA, CDR2 YSLEER. The CDR3 covers 16 residues. V was cut by 0 bases and J by 4 bases, with 13 bases left in between. CDR3 DNA sequence: TGCGCCAGCAGCCAAGATTGGCTTGCTGGGAATCAGCCCCAGCATTTT. This translates into CASSQDWLAGNQPQHF.

The chain recombines TRBV5-1 with TRBJ1-5; TRBD1 matches at 9 bases. This CDR3 is built from 16 residues. Germline loops: CDR1 SGHRS, CDR2 YFSETQ. The V gene end was trimmed by 4 bases and the J gene end by 6 bases; junction bases not matched to a gene: 11. The CDR3 sequence: CASSPGTGSPGQPQHF. Here the CDR3 DNA reads TGCGCCAGCAGCCCCGGGACAGGGTCGCCTGGTCAGCCCCAGCATTTT.

This clonotype turned up a few times. This chain uses TRBV5-1 with TRBJ2-7; D is perhaps TRBD1 (5 bases). This CDR3 region has 14 residues. Trimming removed 4 bases from V and 2 bases from J, with 13 bases in between. In germline, CDR1 is SGHRS, CDR2 YFSETQ. The CDR3: CASSPSTDAYEQYF. The CDR3 DNA reads TGCGCCAGCAGCCCCTCGACAGACGCCTACGAGCAGTACTTC.

This chain connects TRBV10-3 to TRBJ1-2; 9 bases line up with TRBD1. J lost 2 bases, V lost 2 bases, and 9 bases had no gene match. This CDR3 has 17 amino acids. Germline V gene sequence: CDR1 ENHRY, CDR2 SYGVKD. The CDR3 protein is CAISEDGTGTVNYGYTF. CDR3 in DNA: TGTGCCATCAGTGAGGACGGGACAGGGACCGTGAACTATGGCTACACCTTC.

V usage is TRBV9 and J usage is TRBJ1-3, with a tentative D call TRBD1 (5 bases). Trimming shortened V by 4 bases and J by 9 bases, and 20 bases separated the two germline ends. This CDR3 has 15 residues. Germline loops: CDR1 SGDLS, CDR2 YYNGEE. CDR3 nucleotide sequence: TGTGCCAGCAGCTTTTGGGACTTCCGGATGGGCACCATATATTTT. This gives the protein CASSFWDFRMGTIYF. The full variable domain, completed using reference TRBV9 and TRBJ1-3, is DSGVTQTPKHLITATGQRVTLRCSPRSGDLSVYWYQQSLDQGLQFLIQYYNGEERAKGNILERFSAQQFPDLHSELNLSSLELGDSALYFCASSFWDFRMGTIYFGEGSWLTVV.

A word on this clonotype: Germline and junction disagree at one end, which may indicate a read error. The gene calls are TRBV10-2 and TRBJ2-7; D not certain. The CDR3 spans 13 residues. In germline, CDR1 is WSHSY, CDR2 SAAADI. The CDR3 DNA sequence: TGTGCCAGCAGCCAACTTGGAACCTACGAGCAGTACTTC. It encodes CASSQLGTYEQYF.

This chain links TRBV15 with TRBJ1-1; 8 bases line up with TRBD1. Germline assignment: CDR1 LNHNV and CDR2 YYDKDF (reference sequence). CDR3 length equals 16 residues. V shed 0 bases, J shed 6 bases, and the junction held 9 bases outside the gene matches. The CDR3 here is CATSRDGTGTPSEAFF. CDR3 coding DNA: TGTGCCACCAGCAGAGATGGGACAGGCACACCTTCTGAAGCTTTCTTT.

Comment on this clonotype: A much larger clone differs by one base, so this may be a read error. The V call is TRBV6-1, the J call TRBJ2-7, with D possibly being TRBD1 (6 bases). The CDR3 is 15 amino acids. CDR1 is MNHNS and CDR2 is SASEGT in the germline V gene. The V and J ends lost 5 bases and 1 base respectively, with 15 bases between them. The DNA of the CDR3 is TGTGCCAGCAGTTTGAGGGCAGGGGAGTCCTACGAGCAGTACGTC. Amino acids: CASSLRAGESYEQYV.